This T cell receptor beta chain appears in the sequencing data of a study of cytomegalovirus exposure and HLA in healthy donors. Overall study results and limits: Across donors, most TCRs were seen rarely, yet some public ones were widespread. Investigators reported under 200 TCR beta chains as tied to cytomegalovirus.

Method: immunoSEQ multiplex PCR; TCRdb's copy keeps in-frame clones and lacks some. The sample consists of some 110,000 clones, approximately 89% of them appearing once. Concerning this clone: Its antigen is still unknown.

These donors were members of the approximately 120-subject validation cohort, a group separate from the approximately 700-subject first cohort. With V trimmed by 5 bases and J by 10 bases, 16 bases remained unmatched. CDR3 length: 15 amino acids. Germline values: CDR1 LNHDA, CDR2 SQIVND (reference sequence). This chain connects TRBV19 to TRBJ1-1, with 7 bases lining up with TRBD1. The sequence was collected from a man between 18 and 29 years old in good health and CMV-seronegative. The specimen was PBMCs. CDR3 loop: CASSVVTGDRLAAFF. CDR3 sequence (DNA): TGTGCCAGTAGTGTCGTTACAGGGGATCGGTTAGCAGCTTTCTTT. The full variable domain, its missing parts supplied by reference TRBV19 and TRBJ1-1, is DGGITQSPKYLFRKEGQNVTLSCEQNLNHDAMYWYRQDPGQGLRLIYYSQIVNDFQKGDIAEGYSVSREKKESFPLTVTSAQKNPTAFYLCASSVVTGDRLAAFFGQGTRLTVV.